The clone carrying this T cell receptor (beta chain) came up a few times. Its antigen is currently unknown. Per germline, CDR1 MGHRA and CDR2 YSYEKL. The V and J ends lost 3 bases and 0 bases respectively, with 18 bases between them. The CDR3 runs to 18 residues. The source of the sample is a study of regulatory T cells in long-lasting Graves disease. On the study more broadly: For a period under 3 months, newly diagnosed Graves' patients had taken antithyroid drugs. Findings and limits, study-wide: There were preferences for TRBV28, TRBJ1-2 and TRBJ2-5 in persistent disease.

Time point denoted: newly diagnosed GD, antithyroid drugs for less than 3 months. RNA extracted from PBMCs served as the sequencing template. Building the TCR beta libraries relied on iRepertoire HTBI primers, and CDR3 regions underwent Arm-PCR. TCRdb processed the multiplex PCR reads anew with MiXCR; each CDR3 protein has one entry. The sample lists hundreds of thousands of distinct CDR3 sequences; 15% to 20% were seen once. The same data also went into a second study, on T cells in Graves' hyperthyroidism and ophthalmopathy. That work contributes: For the diagnoses, clinical symptoms, serum thyroxine and TRAb, thyroid ultrasound and orbital computed tomography were used. When the TCR CDR3 underwent first-round RT-PCR, the HTBI primer set was used.

The origin of this receptor is a man younger than 30 with Graves disease. Sequencing was performed on peripheral blood mononuclear cells (PBMCs), taken at new diagnosis, from a patient treated with antithyroid drugs. The chain joins TRBV4-1 to TRBJ2-1, with D perhaps given as TRBD1 or TRBD2 (5 bases each). The CDR3 DNA is TGCGCCAGCAGCCAGACGGTCCTTGGGGGAAGCTCCTACAATGAGCAGTTCTTC. Its protein product is CASSQTVLGGSSYNEQFF.